This T cell receptor (beta chain) was sequenced for a study of blood T cell repertoires in COVID-19. Per the original methods: Amplification of reference gene primers provided the estimated nucleated cell counts. The protocol was immunoSEQ multiplex PCR, while the TCRdb copy is restricted to in-frame clones and leaves out a portion. The DNA was the basis for D and trimming; V, J and clone size are from that table. The table shows around 140,000 clones, with about 89% occurring only once. Trimming took 3 bases from V and 5 from J; bases not matched to a gene: 7. The CDR3 has 15 residues. Germline values: CDR1 DFQATT, CDR2 SNEGSKA (reference sequence).

Sequencing used peripheral blood. The clonotype was recovered from a man aged 50 to 60 with active COVID-19. The chain joins TRBV20-1 to TRBJ2-3, with 11 bases identical to TRBD2. CDR3 DNA sequence: TGCAGTGCTAGTGGGACTAGCGGTCCCGTAGATACGCAGTATTTT. It yields the protein CSASGTSGPVDTQYF.